A single sample gave rise to the 20 T cell receptor beta chains below, sequenced in a study of CD8 T cells in Susac syndrome. An input of roughly 0.45 to 1 ug of RNA was subjected to reverse transcription using random hexamers. A single record per CDR3 protein comes from TCRdb applying MiXCR to the immunoSEQ multiplex PCR reads. Of over 350,000 distinct CDR3 sequences listed, around 83% are singletons. Source material: CD8+ T cells from PBMCs. The receptors shown here come from a human donor with multiple sclerosis.

This chain joins TRBV4-1 and TRBJ1-4, with D possibly matching TRBD1 (5 bases). Germline loops: CDR1 MGHRA, CDR2 YSYEKL. The V end was cut by 1 base, the J end by 3 bases, with 12 bases between. This CDR3 has 16 amino acids. DNA for the CDR3: TGCGCCAGCAGCCAAGTCGGGGGGGGGTCTAATGAAAAACTGTTTTTT. Translation gives CASSQVGGGSNEKLFF.

This clonotype was recorded a few times. V gene TRBV6-2 or TRBV6-3 combines with J gene TRBJ1-2; D is uncertain. In germline, CDR1 is MNHEY, CDR2 SVGEGT. The CDR3 length is 12 residues. V was trimmed by 5 bases and J by 3 bases, leaving 7 bases between them. The CDR3 region is CASSREYYGYTF. CDR3 in DNA: TGTGCCAGCAGTCGGGAGTACTATGGCTACACCTTC.

This clonotype was picked up one time. The CDR3 sequence: CASSIGDASYTEAFF. The CDR3 DNA reads as TGTGCCAGTAGTATAGGGGACGCAAGTTACACTGAAGCTTTCTTT. The chain employs TRBV19 and TRBJ1-1, with D possibly TRBD1 on 5 matching bases. The germline gives CDR1 LNHDA, CDR2 SQIVND (reference sequence). CDR3 size: 15 residues. Trimming cost V 1 base and J 3 bases, with 12 bases left between them.

The chain has TRBV12-3 or TRBV12-4 and TRBJ1-5; weak D call: TRBD1 (6 bases). The CDR3 runs 17 residues. The V gene lost 3 bases and the J gene lost 0 bases, with 15 bases spanning the gap. The CDR3: CASSFRGPHYSNQPQHF. The DNA of the CDR3 is TGTGCCAGCAGTTTCAGGGGACCCCACTATAGCAATCAGCCCCAGCATTTT.

V gene TRBV27 combines with J gene TRBJ2-1, with D tentatively TRBD1 or TRBD2 (5 bases each). Germline CDR1 MNHEY, CDR2 SMNVEV (reference sequence). Deletions cut 6 bases from V and 6 bases from J, with 18 bases between. This CDR3 has 15 amino acids. The CDR3 DNA follows: TGTGCCAGCAGCCCCGGGACCCCTTTATTCAATGAGCAGTTCTTC. Translated: CASSPGTPLFNEQFF.

The chain couples TRBV9 to TRBJ2-1, with D hard to call. Germline CDR1 and CDR2: SGDLS and YYNGEE. This CDR3 has 14 amino acids. V was clipped by 2 bases and J by 10 bases, with 16 bases between them. The CDR3 nucleotides read TGTGCCAGCAGCGTCGTCTGGGGTTTCGGAGAGCAGTTCTTC. It is translated as CASSVVWGFGEQFF.

The chain combines TRBV7-9 with TRBJ2-7; D may match TRBD1 or TRBD2 (7 bases each). The V and J ends lost 5 bases and 3 bases respectively, with 14 bases between them. The CDR3 runs 14 residues. CDR1 is SEHNR and CDR2 is FQNEAQ in the germline V gene (reference sequence). As DNA, the CDR3 is TGTGCCAGCAGCAGCGGGACAGCTTTCTACGAGCAGTACTTC. Its translation is CASSSGTAFYEQYF.

The rearrangement links TRBV4-1 to TRBJ1-1; 8 nucleotides agree with TRBD1. CDR3 length: 15 amino acids. With 4 bases clipped from V and 6 bases from J, the junction kept 10 bases outside the gene matches. The germline V gene encodes CDR1 MGHRA and CDR2 YSYEKL. The CDR3 DNA is TGCGCCAGCAGCCCACCACAGGGGGGTAACGCTGAAGCTTTCTTT. Translation gives CASSPPQGGNAEAFF.

The chain couples TRBV9 to TRBJ2-3, with D possibly TRBD1 on 5 matching bases. The ends were cut back, 4 bases at V and 1 base at J, with 10 bases in the middle. The CDR3 extends over 14 amino acids. Germline CDR1 reads SGDLS; CDR2 reads YYNGEE. CDR3 in DNA: TGTGCCAGCAGCACGTCGACAGGCACAGATACGCAGTATTTT. Translated: CASSTSTGTDTQYF.

This clonotype was seen more than once but under ten times. V is TRBV2 and J is TRBJ1-3; D gene uncertain. Trimming shortened V by 9 bases and J by 4 bases, and 4 bases separated the two germline ends. Germline lookup yields CDR1 SNHLY and CDR2 FYNNEI. This CDR3 has 10 amino acids. CDR3 sequence: CASGGNTIYF. CDR3 DNA: TGTGCCAGTGGCGGAAACACCATATATTTT.

The chain carries TRBV6-1 and TRBJ2-2; TRBD2 agrees at 12 bases. CDR3 size: 18 residues. Germline-derived CDR1 and CDR2 are MNHNS and SASEGT. V shed 5 bases and J 7 bases; nucleotides not matched to a gene: 14. The CDR3 sequence: CASSHTTLAGGPGGELFF. The CDR3 DNA follows: TGTGCCAGCAGTCATACCACCCTAGCGGGAGGGCCTGGCGGGGAGCTGTTTTTT.

The rearrangement links TRBV9 to TRBJ2-1, with TRBD2 matching over 7 bases. Trimming took 3 bases from V and 1 from J; bases not matched to a gene: 7. The length of the CDR3 is 16 residues. Germline loops: CDR1 SGDLS, CDR2 YYNGEE. The CDR3 region is CASSGLTSESYNEQFF. The CDR3 DNA is TGTGCCAGCAGCGGACTAACTAGCGAATCCTACAATGAGCAGTTCTTC.

The rearrangement uses TRBV25-1 and TRBJ2-1, with D perhaps TRBD1 (5 bases). The CDR3 length is 14 residues. Germline V gene data show CDR1 as MGHDK and CDR2 as SYGVNS. Trimming stripped 4 bases from V and 7 bases from J, with 14 bases between. CDR3 sequence: CASSGGAGINEQFF. CDR3 nucleotide sequence: TGTGCCAGCAGTGGGGGCGCAGGGATAAATGAGCAGTTCTTC.

The V gene is TRBV30, the J gene TRBJ1-1; D is undetermined. There are 12 residues in the CDR3. Germline V lookup: CDR1 GTSNPN, CDR2 SVGIG (reference sequence). V dropped 4 bases and J dropped 7 bases, with 13 bases sitting between them. The CDR3 nucleotides are TGTGCCTGGACGGGAGAGGGATATGAAGCTTTCTTT. Its translation is CAWTGEGYEAFF.

The V call is TRBV4-1, the J call TRBJ1-5, with D unclear. There are 14 residues in the CDR3. Germline V gene data show CDR1 as MGHRA and CDR2 as YSYEKL. Trimming stripped 5 bases from V and 2 bases from J, with 10 bases between. DNA for the CDR3: TGCGCCAGCAGCGCTATAAAGGGCAATCAGCCCCAGCATTTT. This translates into CASSAIKGNQPQHF.

The chain employs TRBV6-5 and TRBJ1-2, with 9 positions matching TRBD1. The CDR3 spans 13 residues. Germline loops: CDR1 MNHEY, CDR2 SVGAGI. Trimming cost V 9 bases and J 8 bases; bases outside gene matches: 10. The DNA of the CDR3 is TGTGCCAGTTACCCGGGACAGGGAAACGGCTACACCTTC. Translating it yields CASYPGQGNGYTF.

The chain is built from TRBV30 and TRBJ2-7, with D perhaps being TRBD1 or TRBD2 (6 bases each). The germline V gene has CDR1 GTSNPN and CDR2 SVGIG (reference sequence). Trimming pared 0 bases from V and 3 bases from J, leaving 15 bases between. The CDR3 length is 15 residues. In nucleotides, the CDR3 is TGTGCCTGGAGTGTCAAACTGGAGGGGGGCTACGAGCAGTACTTC. It codes for CAWSVKLEGGYEQYF.

The chain uses TRBV12-3 or TRBV12-4 and TRBJ2-5, with 7 bases aligning to TRBD1. CDR3 length: 13 residues. Losses at the gene ends were 3 bases for V and 2 bases for J; bases not matched to a gene: 0. The CDR3 nucleotides read TGTGCCAGCAGTTTGGACAGGCAAGAGACCCAGTACTTC. It translates to CASSLDRQETQYF.

The chain employs TRBV6-2 or TRBV6-3 and TRBJ2-1; 8 bases are a match to TRBD2. The ends lost 2 bases at V and 9 bases at J; junction bases unmatched: 3. The CDR3 covers 13 residues. Germline V lookup: CDR1 MNHEY, CDR2 SVGEGT. The CDR3 region has the DNA TGTGCCAGCAGTTACACCGGGGGGGCTGAGCAGTTCTTC. This gives the protein CASSYTGGAEQFF.

The V call is TRBV27, the J call TRBJ2-2; D may be TRBD2 (5 bases). V was shortened by 10 bases and J by 1 base, with 7 bases between the two germline ends. Germline values: CDR1 MNHEY, CDR2 SMNVEV (reference sequence). This CDR3 is 12 amino acids long. The CDR3 spells CATRENTGELFF. CDR3 in DNA: TGTGCCACTCGGGAGAACACCGGGGAGCTGTTTTTT.